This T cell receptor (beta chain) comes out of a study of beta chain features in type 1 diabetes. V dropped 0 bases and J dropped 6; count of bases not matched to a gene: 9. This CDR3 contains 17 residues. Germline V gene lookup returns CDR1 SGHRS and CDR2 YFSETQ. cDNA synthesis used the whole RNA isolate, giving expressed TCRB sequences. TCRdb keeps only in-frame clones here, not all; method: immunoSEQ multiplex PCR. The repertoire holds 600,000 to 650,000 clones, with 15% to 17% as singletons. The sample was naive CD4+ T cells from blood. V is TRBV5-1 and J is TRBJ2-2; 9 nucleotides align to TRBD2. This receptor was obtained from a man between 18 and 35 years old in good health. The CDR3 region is CASSLVSGGRFSGELFF. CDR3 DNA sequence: TGCGCCAGCAGCTTGGTTAGCGGGGGCCGATTCTCCGGGGAGCTGTTTTTT.